The 19 T cell receptor beta chains reported below all come from one sample, sequenced in a study of a mutant IDH1 vaccine in newly diagnosed glioma. As for time point: week 35, safety follow-up. The content of each vaccine dose was 300 ug of mutant IDH1 20-mer peptide, and topical imiquimod accompanied it. The method was immunoSEQ multiplex PCR; TCRdb's version includes in-frame clones alone and lacks a portion of them. Of tens of thousands of clones in the sample, almost 95% are singletons; the top ten hold roughly 2.3%. These TCRs' antigens remain unknown. The input for sequencing was PBMCs, taken from a glioma patient whose treatment included an IDH1 peptide vaccine. These receptors came from a man aged 45-60 years with glioma.

V is TRBV9 and J is TRBJ2-3, with TRBD2 matching 8 bases. CDR1 is SGDLS and CDR2 is YYNGEE in the germline V gene. CDR3 length equals 14 residues. With 4 bases clipped from V and 4 bases from J, the junction kept 5 bases outside the gene matches. Here the CDR3 reads CASSIRGGPDTQYF. CDR3 bases: TGTGCCAGCAGCATCCGGGGGGGCCCAGATACGCAGTATTTT.

This sequence joins TRBV28 and TRBJ1-2; 9 positions agree with TRBD1. The V gene end was trimmed by 5 bases and the J gene end by 7 bases; junction bases not matched to a gene: 11. The CDR3 runs to 15 residues. Germline loops: CDR1 MDHEN, CDR2 SYDVKM. DNA for the CDR3: TGTGCCAGCAGTACGCCGACAGGGGGGGGCGGTGGCTACACCTTC. Translated: CASSTPTGGGGGYTF.

A note on this clone: The same CDR3 can be traced to other DNA sequences in this sample. The rearrangement uses TRBV2 and TRBJ2-1, with D uncertain. Trimming pared 4 bases from V and 7 bases from J, leaving 5 bases between. The CDR3 sequence is 11 residues long. CDR1 is SNHLY, CDR2 FYNNEI, per germline. CDR3 DNA: TGTGCCAGCAGTGGCCTGAATGAGCAGTTCTTC. Translated, it gives CASSGLNEQFF.

This clone was picked up one time. The rearrangement joins TRBV20-1 to TRBJ1-2; weak D call: TRBD1 (5 bases). The V gene's germline CDR1 is DFQATT and CDR2 SNEGSKA (reference sequence). Trimming shortened V by 3 bases and J by 8 bases, and 10 bases separated the two germline ends. The CDR3 has 11 residues. CDR3 DNA: TGCAGTGCTAGCGCTGGGACCGGCTACACCTTC. Translation: CSASAGTGYTF.

The rearrangement joins TRBV9 to TRBJ2-2; perhaps D is TRBD1 or TRBD2 (6 bases each). The V end was cut by 4 bases, the J end by 2 bases, with 15 bases between. Looked up from germline, CDR1 is SGDLS and CDR2 is YYNGEE. The CDR3 loop spans 16 amino acids. The CDR3 reads CASSIGGGINTGELFF. The DNA of the CDR3 is TGTGCCAGCAGCATCGGGGGCGGGATAAACACCGGGGAGCTGTTTTTT.

The V and J genes are TRBV27 and TRBJ2-1, with no clear D. The germline CDR1 and CDR2 sequences are MNHEY and SMNVEV (reference sequence). The CDR3 covers 13 residues. Trimming pared 6 bases from V and 7 bases from J, leaving 13 bases between. The CDR3 sequence is CASRPTPRNEQFF. CDR3 coding DNA: TGTGCCAGCAGACCAACACCCCGGAATGAGCAGTTCTTC.

V gene TRBV2 combines with J gene TRBJ2-7; TRBD1 matches at 11 bases. The CDR3 has 14 residues. CDR1 is SNHLY and CDR2 is FYNNEI in the germline V gene. Unmatched junction bases numbered 7, after V lost 6 bases and J lost 6 bases. Written as DNA, the CDR3 is TGTGCCAGCAGCCGGGACAGGGGGTCGGTCGAGCAGTACTTC. Amino acid sequence: CASSRDRGSVEQYF.

This chain joins TRBV28 and TRBJ2-7; TRBD2 aligns across 14 bases. Germline V CDR1 and CDR2: MDHEN, SYDVKM. V lost 3 bases to trimming and J lost 2 bases; unmatched junction nucleotides: 6. This CDR3 has 17 residues. The CDR3 spells CASSLGTSGRGAYEQYF. CDR3 in DNA: TGTGCCAGCAGTTTGGGGACTAGCGGGAGAGGGGCCTACGAGCAGTACTTC. The full variable domain, its missing parts supplied by reference TRBV28 and TRBJ2-7, is DVKVTQSSRYLVKRTGEKVFLECVQDMDHENMFWYRQDPGLGLRLIYFSYDVKMKEKGDIPEGYSVSREKKERFSLILESASTNQTSMYLCASSLGTSGRGAYEQYFGPGTRLTVT.

The chain is built from TRBV5-1 and TRBJ1-1; perhaps TRBD1 as D (6 bases). Germline V gene lookup returns CDR1 SGHRS and CDR2 YFSETQ. This CDR3 comprises 14 residues. V lost 4 bases and J lost 2, with 12 bases in between. The CDR3, as DNA: TGCGCCAGCAGCAAACCCGGGACAAACACTGAAGCTTTCTTT. This encodes CASSKPGTNTEAFF.

The chain uses TRBV5-1 and TRBJ1-1; 8 positions agree with TRBD1. Germline V gives CDR1 SGHRS, CDR2 YFSETQ. The J segment lost 1 base and the V segment lost 4 bases, leaving 9 bases of the junction unmatched. This CDR3 has 16 residues. CDR3: CASSPRTGRSNTEAFF. CDR3 DNA: TGCGCCAGCAGCCCGCGGACAGGGAGGTCGAACACTGAAGCTTTCTTT.

The V and J genes are TRBV6-6 and TRBJ2-5, with D perhaps TRBD2 (6 bases). The germline V and J ends were trimmed by 8 bases and 2 bases, with 12 bases remaining between them. The CDR3 length is 13 residues. Germline V gene sequence: CDR1 MNHNY, CDR2 SVGAGI (reference sequence). Here the CDR3 reads CASAGRRQETQYF. Here the CDR3 DNA reads TGTGCCAGCGCGGGACGGAGACAAGAGACCCAGTACTTC.

The V gene is TRBV27, the J gene TRBJ2-7; perhaps TRBD1 as D (5 bases). V lost 5 bases, J lost 1 base, and 12 bases lay in between. Germline CDR1 reads MNHEY; CDR2 reads SMNVEV (reference sequence). This CDR3 spans 14 amino acids. The CDR3 sequence is CASSATTVSYEQYF. In DNA form, the CDR3 reads TGTGCCAGCAGTGCTACGACAGTATCCTACGAGCAGTACTTC.

The V and J genes are TRBV23-1 and TRBJ1-5; the D gene is possibly TRBD1 (5 bases). TRBV23-1 is marked as an open reading frame, function uncertain. The CDR3 extends over 20 amino acids. Trimming cost V 6 bases and J 3 bases, with 30 bases left between them. In DNA form, the CDR3 reads TGCGCCAGCAGAGGGGAGACAGTAGCCTTTTACCTTCTCGTCAATCAGCCCCAGCATTTT. Translating it yields CASRGETVAFYLLVNQPQHF.

This sequence joins TRBV10-1 and TRBJ1-6; no clear D. This CDR3 is built from 14 residues. CDR1 and CDR2 (germline): WNHNN, SYGVQD (reference sequence). The ends were cut back, 2 bases at V and 11 bases at J, with 13 bases in the middle. This CDR3 is CASSERLGGTPLHF. CDR3 bases: TGCGCCAGCAGTGAGCGGCTGGGAGGCACACCCCTCCACTTT.

This clone was seen once. The genes are TRBV6-1 and TRBJ1-2; D gene uncertain. CDR1 and CDR2 (germline): MNHNS, SASEGT. Trimming cost V 1 base and J 2 bases, with 11 bases left between them. This CDR3 comprises 15 residues. This chain's CDR3 is CASSEDIGQNYGYTF. The DNA for the CDR3 is TGTGCCAGCAGTGAAGATATAGGGCAGAACTATGGCTACACCTTC.

The chain is built from TRBV14 and TRBJ2-1; D is tentatively TRBD1 or TRBD2 (5 bases each). This CDR3 is 13 amino acids long. V was clipped by 4 bases and J by 6 bases, with 10 bases between them. The germline CDR1 and CDR2 sequences are SGHDN and FVKESK. The DNA for the CDR3 is TGTGCCAGCAGCCTGGGACGGGGCAATGAGCAGTTCTTC. Translated: CASSLGRGNEQFF.

The chain employs TRBV10-1 and TRBJ2-7; weak D call: TRBD2 (6 bases). The V and J ends lost 4 bases and 0 bases respectively, with 10 bases between them. CDR3 size: 14 residues. Looked up from germline, CDR1 is WNHNN and CDR2 is SYGVQD (reference sequence). Written as DNA, the CDR3 is TGCGCCAGCAGTGCCCCGACTAGCTCCTACGAGCAGTACTTC. This codes for CASSAPTSSYEQYF.

DNA for the CDR3: TGCGCCAGCAGCTTGGTAGGTAGCTTGTCCTACGAGCAGTACTTC. Amino acids: CASSLVGSLSYEQYF. The V and J genes are TRBV5-1 and TRBJ2-7; D is unclear. Germline V lookup: CDR1 SGHRS, CDR2 YFSETQ. The CDR3 extends over 15 amino acids. V shed 0 bases and J shed 1 base, with 11 bases lying between them.

The rearrangement joins TRBV7-2 to TRBJ2-7, with D tentatively TRBD2 (5 bases). The CDR3 sequence is 14 residues long. V was shortened by 5 bases and J by 5 bases, with 16 bases between the two germline ends. The germline gives CDR1 SGHTA, CDR2 FQGNSA. The CDR3: CASSRLTGSHEQYF. CDR3 DNA: TGTGCCAGCAGCCGCCTTACGGGGTCCCACGAGCAGTACTTC.